This T cell receptor (beta chain) was identified during a study of technical replicates of blood from a handful of donors. CDR1 WNHNN and CDR2 SYGVQD come from the germline V gene (reference sequence). The length of the CDR3 is 13 residues. Trimming took off 0 bases at V and 9 bases at J, with 12 bases between the two ends. Clones were read by immunoSEQ multiplex PCR, and TCRdb kept only the in-frame ones, dropping some. The profile shows fewer than 100,000 clones, about 94% of them singletons. The chain employs TRBV10-1 and TRBJ2-7; the D gene is possibly TRBD2 (6 bases). The clonotype comes from a human donor in good health. The sample was T cells isolated from PBMCs. CDR3 sequence: CASSESLDYWQYF. DNA for the CDR3: TGCGCCAGCAGTGAGTCGCTGGACTATTGGCAGTACTTC.